This T cell receptor (beta chain) was sequenced in a study of cytomegalovirus exposure and HLA in healthy donors. Turning to the study itself: Genotyping of 430 or so donors showed that around 85% belonged to the Caucasian-associated ancestry cluster.

Everyone who donated was a healthy bone marrow donor. The germline CDR1 and CDR2 sequences are MNHEY and SMNVEV (reference sequence). CDR3 length: 15 residues. V trimming: 2 bases; J trimming: 4 bases; junction bases outside the gene matches: 6. This clone has more than one count but fewer than ten. Antigen specificity is unknown. The PCR employed 60 Vbeta primers together with 13 Jbeta primers. Using immunoSEQ multiplex PCR, the repertoire was profiled, and TCRdb retains in-frame clones only, with some absent. The sample includes about 200,000 clones, 79% of them seen just once. Findings of the study overall: TCR beta sequences reportedly predicted most subjects' HLA-A and HLA-B alleles accurately. TCR beta chains numbering under 200 were designated cytomegalovirus-associated.

This chain links TRBV27 with TRBJ2-5; 8 bases map to TRBD2. Material: PBMCs. The receptor was derived from a girl between 5 and 17 years old in good health and CMV-seropositive. In DNA, the CDR3 is TGTGCCAGCAGTTTAGGGACTAGATTAGGAGAGACCCAGTACTTC. This encodes CASSLGTRLGETQYF.